This T cell receptor beta chain emerged from a study of blood T cell repertoires in COVID-19. Overall study: COVID-19 samples from acute and convalescent phases originated in the United States, Italy and Spain.

In the authors' workflow: By means of reference gene primer amplification, nucleated cell counts were estimated. Using immunoSEQ multiplex PCR, the repertoire was profiled, and TCRdb retains in-frame clones only, with some absent. V, J and clone size reflect that table, while D and trimming were determined from the DNA. The sample lists approximately 400,000 clones, approximately 87% occurring once. Those enrolled, adults aged 18 to 89 years, came from about two dozen US areas. Assignment of participants to cohorts was predicated upon participant-reported clinical history. This CDR3 is 15 amino acids long. V gave up 3 bases and J gave up 7 bases, with 17 bases separating them. Looked up from germline, CDR1 is MNHEY and CDR2 is SVGEGT.

The V gene is TRBV6-2 or TRBV6-3, the J gene TRBJ2-3; tentatively, D is TRBD1 (5 bases). What was sequenced was PBMCs or T cells enriched from blood (not recorded which). This clonotype was obtained from a man aged 25 to 45 who had recovered from COVID-19. DNA of the CDR3: TGTGCCAGCAGTTATCTCCAGGGTAGTCTGAATACGCAGTATTTT. It specifies CASSYLQGSLNTQYF.